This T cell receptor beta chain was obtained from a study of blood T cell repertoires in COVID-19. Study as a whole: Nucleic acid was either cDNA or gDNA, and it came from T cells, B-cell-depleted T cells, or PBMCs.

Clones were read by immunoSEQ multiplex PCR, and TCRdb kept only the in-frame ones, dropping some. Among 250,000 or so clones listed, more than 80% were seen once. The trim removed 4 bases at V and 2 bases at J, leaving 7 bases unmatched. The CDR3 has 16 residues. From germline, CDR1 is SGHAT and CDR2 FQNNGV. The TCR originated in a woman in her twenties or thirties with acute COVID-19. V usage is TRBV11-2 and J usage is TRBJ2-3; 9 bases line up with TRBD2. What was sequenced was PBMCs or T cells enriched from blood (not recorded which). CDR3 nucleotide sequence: TGTGCCAGCAGCTCAGGGACTAGCCGAAACACAGATACGCAGTATTTT. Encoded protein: CASSSGTSRNTDTQYF.